This record concerns one T cell receptor beta chain sequence. Its antigen specificity is not known. Nothing much larger sits one base from this clone, and base qualities are not available. This sample is drawn from a study of cytomegalovirus exposure and HLA in healthy donors (dated by TCRdb to about 2017). For context, the study as a whole: In an earlier analysis of several hundred of the donors, 276 Gb of sequence data and 100 million or so unique TCR beta sequences from roughly 200 million T cells were reported. Roughly 300 gigabases of sequencing data and 70 million to 95 million unique TCR sequences made up an early release that covered fewer than 650 HLA-typed donors. Of the roughly 400 genotyped donors, 65% to 90% were placed in the genetic ancestry cluster associated with self-reported Caucasian donors. The study aimed to test whether cataloging public T cell receptors could reveal signatures of past pathogen exposure. The study profiled the T cell repertoires of hundreds of subjects by immunosequencing and related them to cytomegalovirus serostatus. Along with the approximately 620-subject first cohort, a separate validation cohort of over a hundred different subjects was used. To predict cytomegalovirus infection status, the study brought together high-throughput TCR immunosequencing, statistical association of individual TCRs with disease status, and machine learning. A later analysis re-analyzed previously published TCR beta repertoires from 550 to 700 donors and added high-resolution HLA genotyping to study TCR occurrence patterns. Rather than drawing on any new phenotypic data, the later analysis identified candidate immune exposures from TCR beta sequences and the way those sequences occurred across donors. To decide whether each TCR beta V gene segment behaved as functional or pseudogenic, an earlier analysis of some 600 of the donors relied on high-throughput TCR beta sequencing. Donor age, sex, ethnicity and CMV serostatus were collected together with the repertoire data. Genome-wide SNP genotypes for about 65% of the 666 donors were used in a later genetic analysis, which treated that subset as a discovery cohort. Every repertoire in the discovery cohort had been generated on one and the same sequencing platform. Class I and class II HLA loci were covered by the typing at four-digit resolution. The number of typed donors differed by locus: roughly 629-640 for A, B, C, DRB1 and DQB1; 522 for DQA1; 606 for DPA1; and roughly 490 for DPB1. Roughly five DR-DQ haplotypes were handled as single units for association and clustering, since linkage in the cohort was strong. Among roughly 370 genotyped donors of the cohort, an average of around 240,000 unique TCR beta nucleotide sequences were sequenced per donor, roughly a sixth of them non-productive.

Libraries were built with the immunoSEQ multiplex PCR assay. For the multiplex PCR, a mixture combining 60 forward primers for TCR Vbeta segments and 13 reverse primers for TCR Jbeta segments was used. Amplification of the CDR3 region of rearranged TCR beta genes was performed with a multiplex PCR assay on genomic DNA. The amplified TCR beta libraries were sequenced on the Illumina HiSeq System as 87-base-pair reads. The source study handled its data this way. In a later analysis, tens of millions of unique TCR beta chains were counted across the approximately 670 repertoires, and roughly 11 million of these chains were shared by at least two donors. Raw reads were error-corrected and collapsed into unique sequences with a nearest-neighbor algorithm that merged closely related sequences to remove PCR and sequencing errors. V, D and J gene segments were assigned by aligning CDR3 sequences to IMGT reference sequences. For a sequence to be retained, at least a six-nucleotide match to both a V gene segment and a J gene segment was required. Rearrangements were classified as productive when the CDR3 lacked stop codons and remained in frame with V and J, and all other rearrangements were classified as non-productive. CDR3 was defined by IMGT convention, running from the second conserved V-encoded cysteine to the conserved J-encoded phenylalanine. Sequences without an unambiguous match to a single V gene segment were excluded from the earlier analysis of about 600 of the donors. An earlier analysis of a few hundred of the donors called V segments functional above 56.7% productive rearrangements and segregating when the between-donor standard deviation exceeded 5%. To diagnose cytomegalovirus status from the catalog of TCR beta chain sequences, a statistical classification framework was built. In a later analysis, V and J genes were assigned by comparing TCR nucleotide sequences against IMGT/GENE-DB human TR gene sequences. Using the TCRdist pipeline, a later analysis assigned CDR3 sequences along with most-parsimonious VDJ recombination scenarios. In a later analysis, every TCR beta chain was defined by the combination of its CDR3 amino acid sequence and its V-gene family, and reads without a unique V-gene family were dropped. A later analysis removed several hundred highly shared, low-generation-probability nucleotide sequences to deal with suspected cross-contamination and a sequencing artifact. In a later analysis, a clonal expansion index was calculated for each public chain from normalized within-repertoire ranks of inferred template counts. In a later analysis, generation probabilities were computed with a VDJ recombination model fitted to out-of-frame rearrangements, and the resulting probabilities were checked against IGoR. Hypergeometric tests were used in a later analysis to score TCR-TCR, TCR-HLA and TCR-CMV co-occurrence, with a repertoire-size bias correction applied to the TCR pairs. False discovery rates were estimated in a later analysis by permuting HLA or CMV assignments 20 times. In a later analysis, co-occurring TCRs were grouped with DBSCAN, and TCRdist sequence similarity was added when clustering was performed within HLA-allele-positive subsets. Repertoires with fewer than 30,000 or more than 120,000 public chains were left out of co-occurrence clustering, as were about 5 repertoires with anomalous nucleotide sharing. TCRdb obtained this table from immuneACCESS and retained in-frame rearrangements with V and J assigned. These tables miss some clones; where compared with another copy, unresolved V genes account for less than half of the shortfall, and the remainder is unexplained. V, J and clone size derive from that table, while D and trimming were established from the DNA sequence. The sample data list about 89,000 clones, and 77% of these were observed just once. 3% to 4.5% of the sample is held by the ten biggest clonotypes.

The cohort was made up of about 670 healthy bone marrow donors. At the time of sampling, all cohort members were nominally healthy, though unrecorded immune exposures were likely present. The donor was CMV seronegative and was included in the group of a few hundred seronegative cohort members. Each donor provided a peripheral blood sample, and peripheral blood mononuclear cells were used for TCR beta sequencing. The Qiagen DNeasy Blood Extraction Kit was used to extract genomic DNA from the blood cell samples. Overall study results and their limits: In vitro tests confirmed that a few of the cytomegalovirus-associated TCR beta chains recognize cytomegalovirus antigens. Over 15 rarely observed V segments, including chromosome 9 orphons, were excluded from the earlier analysis of several hundred of the donors because counts were too low. According to the authors, the approach could potentially be generalized to other disease states and immunological phenotypes. Correlated functional status among segregating V segments might reflect linkage disequilibrium, but an unknown experimental factor could not be ruled out. The classifier was reported to diagnose cytomegalovirus status with high specificity and sensitivity in both the original cohort and the validation cohort. A later analysis associated 16,951 TCR beta sequences with specific HLA alleles at a false discovery rate of 0.05. For the cohort, immune exposure information was limited to CMV serostatus. A later analysis found that HLA-associated TCR beta chains were more clonally expanded and had lower generation probabilities than equally common non-associated chains. According to a later genetic analysis, donors in an Asian-associated ancestry cluster had fewer N-insertions in productive TCRs than the roughly 700-donor mean. In a later analysis, TCR association rates were found to vary across HLA loci, with the most associated TCRs seen for DRB1 alleles and the fewest for HLA-C alleles. Most TCR sequences were seen in very few donors, while some public TCRs were found in many individuals. Strong co-occurrence of HLA alleles, especially DR and DQ, made assigning TCR associations to individual alleles difficult. An earlier analysis of 587 of the donors showed that most TCR beta V segments appeared in productive rearrangements either about 87% or about 30% of the time, which broadly matched IMGT annotations. According to a later analysis, most CMV-associated TCR beta chains appeared to be HLA-restricted, and the HLA associations seemed to be driven largely by CMV exposure. Sequencing depth was assumed to be roughly uniform across donors in the presence/absence analyses, though that assumption may not hold. The study listed 164 TCR beta chains as associated with cytomegalovirus. An association between a missense DCLRE1C variant and V-gene and J-gene trimming of TCR beta chains was found in a later genetic analysis and replicated in an independent cohort. Because the 87-base-pair reads could not distinguish some IMGT-functional V segments, including TRBV6-2 and TRBV6-3, those segments were excluded. A later analysis reported that several top co-occurrence clusters appeared linked to parvovirus B19, influenza, CMV and Epstein-Barr virus. A further reported finding was that TCR beta sequences accurately predicted the HLA-A and HLA-B alleles for most subjects in the first cohort. A cluster of highly shared sequence variants was judged likely to represent a technical artifact of the sequencing pipeline. HLA typing was unavailable for some donors at each locus, so association tests used only the typed subset. Only TCR beta chains were sequenced in this cohort, and the absence of alpha or paired-chain data limited detectable features.

CDR1 and CDR2, per the germline V gene, are SGHRS and YFSETQ. Reading from cysteine to phenylalanine, the CDR3 counts 15 amino acids. The sequence is cut down to CDR3 DNA, 45 bases in frame from base 1. Trimming accounts for 3 bases at V and 6 bases at J, while the number of junction bases matched to no gene is 12. The chain is made from TRBV5-1 and TRBJ2-7, with 7 bases in between that match TRBD2. This TCR derives from a man between 25 and 39 years old in good health and CMV-seronegative. The sequenced sample was PBMCs. The CDR3 region has the sequence CASSYRLAEWVEQYF. The sequenced DNA is TGCGCCAGCAGCTATAGACTAGCCGAGTGGGTCGAGCAGTACTTC.